This T cell receptor (beta chain) was sequenced in a study of T cell responses to AZD1222 COVID-19 vaccine (dated by TCRdb to about 2021). Study-wide context: AZD1222 recipients given second doses at about 4 weeks or at about 12 weeks were pooled, since spike-specific TCR depth and breadth were not found to differ between the two schedules. TCR sequencing was performed for some 250 trial participants, of whom about 200 were given two doses of AZD1222 and around 25 were given two doses of MenACWY control vaccine. Trial participants were enrolled by age into subgroups of 18-55, 56-69 and 70-plus years, and around 150, 29 and 61 TCR-sequenced participants, respectively, were included in these subgroups.

From its cysteine to its phenylalanine, the CDR3 spans 12 amino acids. The DNA shown is the 36-base CDR3, in frame from base 1. The germline V gene encodes CDR1 LNHDA and CDR2 SQIVND (reference sequence). At the junction V is shortened by 4 bases and J by 5 bases, with 8 bases in between. Overall study outcomes, separate from this receptor: Participants were mostly white British, with more females than males. The authors suggested clonal diversity may have been underestimated. The 56-69-year group was small, and its depth increase did not reach significance, likely because of low power. After two AZD1222 doses, both the breadth and the depth of spike-specific TCRs were significantly higher than at day 0 and than in MenACWY recipients. Conclusions about previously exposed vaccinees are limited, since just 6 or 7 AZD1222 recipients were seropositive for SARS-CoV-2 at baseline. Epitopes outside the regions mutated in the B.1.351 and B.1.1.7 variants were reportedly recognized by nearly half of the unique spike-specific TCRs. Vaccine-associated CD4 TCRs spanned the whole spike protein, with dominant responses in regions 160-218 and 743-854. Because no day 14 peak-response samples were available, the repertoires could be characterized only after the peak T cell response.

In light of the paper, this sample's time point label describes: baseline before first vaccination. Vaccinee samples were obtained from the UK trials COV001 and COV002, which included a single-blind randomized controlled phase 2/3 trial of AZD1222 (ChAdOx1 nCoV-19) in healthy adults. For TCRbeta chain sequencing, PBMC samples were collected from trial participants at day 0 and at day 28 after the second dose. As for this clone: Its target antigen remains unknown. The record has no base qualities; no much larger clone is one base away.

The CDR3 regions of human TCRbeta chains were subjected to immunosequencing. The study's processing was this. Repertoire TCRs were matched against a reference library of SARS-CoV-2-specific TCRs generated with the MIRA antigen-specificity platform. Breadth meant the fraction of unique TCRs that were SARS-CoV-2-associated, whereas depth meant the fraction of total T cells that were SARS-CoV-2-associated. Using the MIRA data, each spike-specific TCR was assigned both to the spike region to which the TCR was reactive and to a CD4 or CD8 class. Log10-transformed breadth and depth values were compared by one-way ANOVA with Sidak's multiple comparisons tests. This is the immuneACCESS table as TCRdb keeps it, with only in-frame sequences that have V and J called. A part of the clones is gone; compared with another copy, unresolved V genes explain less than half, and the rest is unexplained. V and J calls and clone size are copied from that table; D and trimming were computed from the DNA. Present in this sample are around 120,000 clones, about 90% of which were seen just once. The top ten constitute roughly 10% of the sample.

The sequencing here drew on peripheral blood, taken on day 0 of AZD1222 vaccination. This TCR came from an adult in good health. The chain employs TRBV19 and TRBJ2-5, with no confident D gene call. This receptor carries the CDR3 CASSTGSETQYF. The DNA sequence is given as TGTGCCAGTAGTACCGGGTCCGAGACCCAGTACTTC.